The 7 T cell receptor beta chains listed next were all sequenced from one sample in a study of blood T cells in healthy people across ages. Combining a sample-barcoded 5' primer with a J-beta primer mix, a second PCR ran for about 6 to 11 cycles. TCRdb reanalysed the 5' RACE reads using MiXCR and keeps one entry per CDR3 protein. Of under 950,000 distinct CDR3 sequences listed, 22% are singletons. The specimen sequenced was blood. The source of these receptors is a man aged 65-85 years in good health.

The chain is built from TRBV13 and TRBJ1-1; 7 nucleotides match TRBD1. J lost 4 bases, V lost 9 bases, and 8 bases had no gene match. Per germline, CDR1 PRHDT and CDR2 FYEKMQ (reference sequence). The CDR3 totals 13 residues. CDR3 residues: CASKTGVSTEAFF. The DNA for the CDR3 is TGTGCCAGTAAAACAGGGGTGAGCACTGAAGCTTTCTTT.

This clonotype was counted between two and nine times. This chain uses TRBV6-1 with TRBJ1-6; D unresolved. V lost 5 bases to trimming and J lost 13 bases, with 12 bases between them. The CDR3 is 12 residues long. Germline values: CDR1 MNHNS, CDR2 SASEGT. The DNA of the CDR3 is TGTGCCAGCAGTCCAAAGTGGGAGCCCCTCCACTTT. Translation: CASSPKWEPLHF.

This clonotype occurred a few times. This clone may be a read error of a much larger clone one base away. The V gene is TRBV29-1, the J gene TRBJ2-6; a weak D match, TRBD1 (5 bases). CDR1 is SQVTM, CDR2 ANQGSEA, per germline. The CDR3 totals 14 residues. CDR3 nucleotides: TGCAGCGTTGTACCAATGGCTGGGGCCAACGCCCTGACTTTC. Its protein is CSVVPMAGANALTF. The full variable domain, with the rest looked up from reference TRBV29-1 and TRBJ2-6, is SAVISQKPSRDICQRGTSLTIQCQVDSQVTMMFWYRQQPGQSLTLIATANQGSEATYESGFVIDKFPISRPNLTFSTLTVSNMSPEDSSIYLCSVVPMAGANALTFGAGSRLTVL.

V and J are TRBV7-9 and TRBJ1-2; D possibly corresponds to TRBD1 (5 bases). Per germline, CDR1 SEHNR and CDR2 FQNEAQ (reference sequence). The CDR3 totals 12 residues. V lost 7 bases and J lost 9, with 15 bases in between. CDR3 DNA sequence: TGTGCCAGCACCTCGGGGCAGCAACGCTACACCTTC. Translation gives CASTSGQQRYTF.

The chain uses TRBV20-1 and TRBJ1-1; 8 nucleotides line up with TRBD1. Per germline, CDR1 DFQATT and CDR2 SNEGSKA (reference sequence). Trimming at V came to 3 bases and at J to 4 bases, leaving 4 bases not matched to a gene. There are 13 residues in the CDR3. CDR3: CSASRTGTTEAFF. CDR3 DNA sequence: TGCAGTGCTAGTCGGACAGGGACCACTGAAGCTTTCTTT.

This clonotype was recorded a few times. Here the CDR3 DNA reads TGCGCCAGCAGCTTGGCGCCCCCAGCCTACGAGCAGTACTTC. It codes for CASSLAPPAYEQYF. This rearrangement joins TRBV5-1 to TRBJ2-7; D remains unclear. The CDR3 has 14 residues. The germline V and J ends were trimmed by 0 bases and 2 bases, with 9 bases remaining between them. The germline gives CDR1 SGHRS, CDR2 YFSETQ.

V usage is TRBV7-9 and J usage is TRBJ1-1; D ambiguous. The CDR3 totals 14 residues. The V end lost 3 bases, the J end lost 1 base, and 9 bases lay between the germline ends. The V gene's germline CDR1 is SEHNR and CDR2 FQNEAQ (reference sequence). The CDR3, as DNA: TGTGCCAGCAGCTTCGAACTAGGGAACACTGAAGCTTTCTTT. Encoded protein: CASSFELGNTEAFF.